A selection of T cell receptor beta chains follows, all from one sample in a study of cytomegalovirus exposure and HLA in healthy donors. Assay: immunoSEQ multiplex PCR; the TCRdb copy retains only in-frame clones and omits some. The data contain about 86,000 clones, around 94% of them singletons. The specimen was PBMCs. The receptors were gathered from a man aged 18 to 30 in good health and CMV-seronegative. CDR3s include the opening cysteine and the closing phenylalanine or tryptophan. D genes are given only for firm matches. Where a row states a size, it is once, few, many or the class of an expanded clone; other rows omit it.

cdr3_nt,cdr3_aa,v_call,d_call,j_call,clone_size
TGTGCCAGCAGCAAAGGGGGGCAGTCCACAGATACGCAGTATTTT,CASSKGGQSTDTQYF,TRBV21-1,-,TRBJ2-3,-
TGCGCCAGCAGCCGTTTGCAGACGAACAGGGGCTCACTTGAAAAACTGTTTTTT,CASSRLQTNRGSLEKLFF,TRBV5-1,TRBD1,TRBJ1-4,-
TGTGCCAGCAGTTTAGGGCAGGGTGGCTACGAGCAGTACTTC,CASSLGQGGYEQYF,TRBV27,-,TRBJ2-7,-
TGTGCCAGCAGTCGTCAGACAGCGCTCAACACTGAAGCTTTCTTT,CASSRQTALNTEAFF,TRBV27,-,TRBJ1-1,-
TGTGCCATCAGTGTAGAGTCAGGGGTCCCCGGGGAGCTGTTTTTT,CAISVESGVPGELFF,TRBV10-3,-,TRBJ2-2,once
TGTGCCAGTAGTATAGAGGGACTCCGCGGGAACACTGAAGCTTTCTTT,CASSIEGLRGNTEAFF,TRBV19,-,TRBJ1-1,once
TGTGCCAGCAGTTTATCAGGGGAGGGCAATCAGCCCCAGCATTTT,CASSLSGEGNQPQHF,TRBV27,-,TRBJ1-5,-
TGTGCCAGTAGTCCCCCTCGGGGGGGCCTTTCTTCACCCCTCCACTTT,CASSPPRGGLSSPLHF,TRBV19,-,TRBJ1-6,-
TGTGCCAGCAGCTTAGTTCCCCGGGGAAGCTCCTACAATGAGCAGTTCTTC,CASSLVPRGSSYNEQFF,TRBV7-6,-,TRBJ2-1,-
TGTGCCAGCAGCACCAGCGGGGGGCCAGGGAACGAGCAGTACTTC,CASSTSGGPGNEQYF,TRBV7-9,TRBD2,TRBJ2-7,-
TGCGCCAGCAGCTTGGTAGGAACAGCAAGCTCCTATAATTCACCCCTCCACTTT,CASSLVGTASSYNSPLHF,TRBV5-1,-,TRBJ1-6,-
TGCGCCAGCAGCCAAGTTCAGGGTACTGGAAACACCATATATTTT,CASSQVQGTGNTIYF,TRBV4-1,-,TRBJ1-3,-
TGTGCCAGCAGCCAAGAGGCAGGGGGCCGGGGCGGGGAGCTGTTTTTT,CASSQEAGGRGGELFF,TRBV4-2,TRBD1,TRBJ2-2,-
TGTGCCAGCAGGAGGACGGGAGACAATGAGCAGTTCTTC,CASRRTGDNEQFF,TRBV6-5,-,TRBJ2-1,-
TGTGCCTGGAGGTCAGGGGACCGATACAATGAGCAGTTCTTC,CAWRSGDRYNEQFF,TRBV30,-,TRBJ2-1,-
TGTGCCAGCAGCCTTGGACAGGGTTTCTCCTATAATTCACCCCTCCACTTT,CASSLGQGFSYNSPLHF,TRBV7-2,TRBD1,TRBJ1-6,few
TGCGCCAGCAGGGAAAGACAGGGTTCCTATAATTCACCCCTCCACTTT,CASRERQGSYNSPLHF,TRBV5-1,TRBD1,TRBJ1-6,-
TGCGCCAGCAGCCAACAGGGGAAAGTCTACGAGCAGTACTTC,CASSQQGKVYEQYF,TRBV5-1,TRBD1,TRBJ2-7,-
TGCGCCAGCAGCTCTCTAGCGGGGGCAGATACGCAGTATTTT,CASSSLAGADTQYF,TRBV5-1,TRBD2,TRBJ2-3,-
TGCGCCAGCAGTGCCGGGACAGGGGGCGAGCAGTACTTC,CASSAGTGGEQYF,TRBV10-1,TRBD1,TRBJ2-7,-
TGTGCCAGTCGGAAAGACTGGAATGAGCAGTTCTTC,CASRKDWNEQFF,TRBV2,-,TRBJ2-1,once
TGTGCCAGCAGCAGACAGGGTTGGACTGAAGCTTTCTTT,CASSRQGWTEAFF,TRBV6-5,TRBD1,TRBJ1-1,-
TGCGCCAGCAGCTTGCTGGGGCTCTCTGGGGCCAACGTCCTGACTTTC,CASSLLGLSGANVLTF,TRBV5-1,-,TRBJ2-6,-
TGTGCCAGCTCACCCCCAGGGAAGCGCTCCTACGAGCAGTACTTC,CASSPPGKRSYEQYF,TRBV18,-,TRBJ2-7,-
TGTGCCAGCAGCTTAAGGGGTACAACTAATGAAAAACTGTTTTTT,CASSLRGTTNEKLFF,TRBV7-2,-,TRBJ1-4,-
TGCGCCAGCAGCCACTCGTTGCAGGGGCTGAACTATGGCTACACCTTC,CASSHSLQGLNYGYTF,TRBV4-1,-,TRBJ1-2,once
TGCAGTGCTAGAGATTATAATGGCTACACCTTC,CSARDYNGYTF,TRBV20-1,-,TRBJ1-2,-
TGTGCCAGCAGCCGGGATAACAATGAGCAGTTCTTC,CASSRDNNEQFF,TRBV7-8,-,TRBJ2-1,-
TGTGCCAGCAGGGACTTTTACGAGCAGTACTTC,CASRDFYEQYF,TRBV19,-,TRBJ2-7,-
TGTGCCAGCGGACTGGTGGCCCTGGGCTTGGATGGCTACACCTTC,CASGLVALGLDGYTF,TRBV6-5,-,TRBJ1-2,-
TGTGCCAGCAGTCTAGACCCTCGGGCGCAGTATTTT,CASSLDPRAQYF,TRBV11-2,-,TRBJ2-3,once
TGTGCCAGCAGCCTCGGGAGGCACGATACGCAGTATTTT,CASSLGRHDTQYF,TRBV6-5,TRBD2,TRBJ2-3,-
TGTGCCATCAGGACCGGGACAGGGAGAGCGGACGGGGCGGGGAGAAGCACAGATACGCAGTATTTT,CAIRTGTGRADGAGRSTDTQYF,TRBV10-3,TRBD1,TRBJ2-3,-
TGTGCCAGCAGCCGCGACTCACTAGCGGATGGCTACAATGAGCAGTTCTTC,CASSRDSLADGYNEQFF,TRBV4-2,TRBD2,TRBJ2-1,-
TGTGCCAGCAGCTTAGGAGAGGGGTACGGGAGGGTAGTGTACTTC,CASSLGEGYGRVVYF,TRBV7-8,TRBD2,TRBJ2-7,-
TGTGCCAGCAGCTTCTTGATCGCGGATACGCAGTATTTT,CASSFLIADTQYF,TRBV7-2,-,TRBJ2-3,-
TGCAGCGCCGGACAGGGGAATGGCTACACCTTC,CSAGQGNGYTF,TRBV29-1,TRBD1,TRBJ1-2,-
TGTGCCTGGAACAACAGGGCCACTGAAGCTTTCTTT,CAWNNRATEAFF,TRBV30,-,TRBJ1-1,-
TGTGCCAGCACCTCGACTGCGTACGGGAAGGACCAGTACTTC,CASTSTAYGKDQYF,TRBV5-6,-,TRBJ2-5,-
TGTGCCAGCAGTCTCGGGCTAGCGGGAGGGGGTTACAATGAGCAGTTCTTC,CASSLGLAGGGYNEQFF,TRBV2,TRBD2,TRBJ2-1,-
TGCGCCAGCAGCTTGGTAAGCAGGGACACTGAAGCTTTCTTT,CASSLVSRDTEAFF,TRBV5-1,-,TRBJ1-1,-